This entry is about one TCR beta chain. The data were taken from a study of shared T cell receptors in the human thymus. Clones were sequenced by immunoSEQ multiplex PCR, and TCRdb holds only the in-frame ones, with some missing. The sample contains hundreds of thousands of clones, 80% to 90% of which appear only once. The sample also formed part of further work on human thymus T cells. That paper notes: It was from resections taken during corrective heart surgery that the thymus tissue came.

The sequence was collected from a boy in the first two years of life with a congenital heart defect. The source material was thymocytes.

The CDR3 bases are TGTGCCAGCAGTGACTTAAATGGCTACACCTTC. Amino acids: CASSDLNGYTF. The chain carries TRBV6-5 and TRBJ1-2; D call uncertain. The CDR3 contains 11 residues. Trimming left V 5 bases short and J 6 bases short, with 7 bases between. Per the germline V gene, CDR1 is MNHEY and CDR2 is SVGAGI.